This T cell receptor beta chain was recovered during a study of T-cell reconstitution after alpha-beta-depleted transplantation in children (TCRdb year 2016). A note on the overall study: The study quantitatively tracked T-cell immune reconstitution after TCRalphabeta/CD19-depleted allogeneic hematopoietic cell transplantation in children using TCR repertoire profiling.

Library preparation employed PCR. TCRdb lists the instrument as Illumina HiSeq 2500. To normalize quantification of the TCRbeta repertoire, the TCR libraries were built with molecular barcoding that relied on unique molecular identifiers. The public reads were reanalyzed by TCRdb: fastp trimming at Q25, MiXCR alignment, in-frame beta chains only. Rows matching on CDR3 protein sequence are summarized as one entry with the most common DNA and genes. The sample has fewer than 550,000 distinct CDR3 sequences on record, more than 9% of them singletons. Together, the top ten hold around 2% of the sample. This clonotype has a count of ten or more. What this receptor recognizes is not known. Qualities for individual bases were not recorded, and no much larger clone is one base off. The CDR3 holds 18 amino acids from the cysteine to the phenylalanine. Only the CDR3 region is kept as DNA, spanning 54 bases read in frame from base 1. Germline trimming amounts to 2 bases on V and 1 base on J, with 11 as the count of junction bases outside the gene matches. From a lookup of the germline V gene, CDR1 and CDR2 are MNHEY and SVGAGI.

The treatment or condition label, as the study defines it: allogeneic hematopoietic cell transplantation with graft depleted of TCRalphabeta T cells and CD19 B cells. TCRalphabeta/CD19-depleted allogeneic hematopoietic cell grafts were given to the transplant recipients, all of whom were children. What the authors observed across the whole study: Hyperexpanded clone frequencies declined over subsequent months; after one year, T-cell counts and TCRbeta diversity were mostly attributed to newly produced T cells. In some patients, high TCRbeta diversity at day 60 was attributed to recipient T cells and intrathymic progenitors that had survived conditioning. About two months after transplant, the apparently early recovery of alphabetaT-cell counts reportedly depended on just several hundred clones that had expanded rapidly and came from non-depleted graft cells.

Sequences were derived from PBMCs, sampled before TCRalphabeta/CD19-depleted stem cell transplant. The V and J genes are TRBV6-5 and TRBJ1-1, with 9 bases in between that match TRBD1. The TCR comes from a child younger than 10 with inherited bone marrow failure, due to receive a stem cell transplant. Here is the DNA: TGTGCCAGCAGTTACGGGACAGGGTGGTCCGAGGGGAACACTGAAGCTTTCTTT. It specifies CASSYGTGWSEGNTEAFF.